The 5 T cell receptor beta chains below come from one sample, sequenced in a study of T cells in Graves' hyperthyroidism and ophthalmopathy. The investigators amplified TCR beta CDR3 regions from RNA transcripts. The TCR CDR3 first-round RT-PCR relied on the HTBI primer set. TCRdb called the multiplex PCR reads again in MiXCR, with one record for every CDR3 protein. The sample carries approximately 640,000 distinct CDR3 sequences, around a sixth recorded once. Sequencing was performed on blood. The receptors shown here come from a man aged 45 to 65 with Graves' hyperthyroidism.

This clonotype was counted between two and nine times. V and J are TRBV20-1 and TRBJ2-7; possible D gene TRBD2, 5 bases. The CDR3 consists of 14 residues. CDR1 and CDR2 (germline): DFQATT, SNEGSKA (reference sequence). V was cut by 2 bases and J by 3 bases, with 14 bases left in between. The CDR3 spells CSARRLELGYEQYF. DNA for the CDR3: TGCAGTGCTAGACGGCTAGAACTAGGCTACGAGCAGTACTTC.

This clonotype was detected many times. The V call is TRBV27, the J call TRBJ2-7; 7 positions match TRBD1. With 4 bases clipped from V and 7 bases from J, the junction kept 10 bases outside the gene matches. Germline-derived CDR1 and CDR2 are MNHEY and SMNVEV (reference sequence). The length of the CDR3 is 14 residues. CDR3 amino acids: CASSSSDRAGEQYF. The CDR3 nucleotides read TGTGCCAGCAGTTCTTCAGACAGGGCTGGTGAGCAGTACTTC.

The V and J genes are TRBV6-5 and TRBJ1-1; D is perhaps TRBD1 (6 bases). This CDR3 has 14 residues. CDR1 is MNHEY, CDR2 SVGAGI, per germline. V shed 2 bases and J shed 7 bases, with 14 bases lying between them. CDR3 loop: CASSYGPGAIEAFF. The CDR3 bases are TGTGCCAGCAGTTACGGGCCGGGGGCGATTGAAGCTTTCTTT.

This clonotype has ten or more counts. The rearrangement links TRBV7-6 to TRBJ1-1; D perhaps matches TRBD1 (5 bases). The CDR3 is 13 residues long. Deletions cut 2 bases from V and 8 bases from J, with 12 bases between. Germline CDR1 reads SGHVS; CDR2 reads FNYEAQ. CDR3 in amino acids: CASSLRAEGEAFF. In nucleotides, the CDR3 is TGTGCCAGCAGCTTAAGGGCCGAGGGGGAAGCTTTCTTT.

This clonotype was seen many times. The genes are TRBV11-2 and TRBJ2-1; the match to TRBD2 covers 14 bases. The germline gives CDR1 SGHAT, CDR2 FQNNGV. The CDR3 is made up of 15 amino acids. J lost 10 bases, V lost 4 bases, and 6 bases had no gene match. In nucleotides, the CDR3 is TGTGCCAGCAGCTCGACTAGCGGGAGGGCGGGGGAGCAGTTCTTC. It yields the protein CASSSTSGRAGEQFF. Full variable domain (remainder filled in from reference TRBV11-2 and TRBJ2-1): EAGVAQSPRYKIIEKRQSVAFWCNPISGHATLYWYQQILGQGPKLLIQFQNNGVVDDSQLPKDRFSAERLKGVDSTLKIQPAKLEDSAVYLCASSSTSGRAGEQFFGPGTRLTVL.